This T cell receptor (beta chain) was profiled in a study of a mutant IDH1 vaccine in newly diagnosed glioma (TCRdb year 2021). About the investigation overall: Across visits V03 through V10, patients got a total of eight vaccinations, given in weeks 1, 3, 5, 7, 11, 15, 19 and 23. The roughly 34 treated patients were around 62% male and roughly 40% female, with a mean age of approximately 38 years. Before enrollment, patients had received standard therapy of radiotherapy alone, temozolomide alone, or radiochemotherapy with temozolomide; most received the combination. In the chemotherapy-containing groups, vaccination started alongside temozolomide cycles, whereas in patients who had radiotherapy alone it started 4-6 weeks after radiotherapy. For exploratory analyses, 25 treated patients had longitudinal TCRB deep sequencing done wherever samples were available. Peripheral blood was collected at six visits: V03 (baseline), V05, V07, V10, V12 and V13. Results and caveats for the whole study, not just this receptor: Availability determined which PBMC samples were chosen for TCRB deep sequencing. Across multiple MHC alleles, vaccine-induced immune responses were seen in 90% to 95% of patients. Pseudoprogression appeared unrelated to alterations in the top peripheral T cell clonotypes detected by TCRB sequencing. It was noted by the authors that analyses of patient blood samples could not be reproduced owing to sample limitations.

In this sample, this clone turned up once. No cognate antigen has been identified for it. One base away there is no much larger clone; base qualities are not given. The library was generated by the immunoSEQ multiplex PCR assay. Rearranged TCR beta chain sequences were amplified with the hsTCRB Kit following the manufacturer's protocol. Sequencing of TCRB libraries was carried out on an Illumina MiSeq. As for how the authors treated the data: Demultiplexing, trimming and gene mapping were performed with the kit vendor's proprietary platform. Not all clones reach the TCRdb copy of this immuneACCESS table, which keeps in-frame sequences only. Checked studies attribute under half of the gap to unresolved V genes and leave the rest unexplained. V, J and clone size are those of that table, while D and trimming were read from the DNA. The sample has 35,000 to 45,000 clones on record, approximately 80% of them singletons. Of the sample, around 15% falls within the top ten clones.

The time point label on this specimen signifies: week 11, during vaccination. Each vaccine dose was 300 ug of a 20-mer mutant IDH1 peptide in Montanide, given subcutaneously with topical imiquimod. Newly diagnosed WHO grade 3 or 4 IDH1-mutant astrocytomas showing loss of nuclear ATRX were present in the donors. The samples were drawn from NOA16, a multicentre, single-arm, open-label phase I trial in Germany that tested a mutant IDH1 peptide vaccine in humans for the first time. The DNeasy Blood and Tissue Kit was used to extract genomic DNA from EDTA blood for TCRB sequencing. For CDR1 and CDR2, the germline V gene lists SGHVS and FNYEAQ. V loses 5 bases at its end and J loses 2 bases; junction bases beyond the gene matches: 11. Taken from cysteine to phenylalanine, the CDR3 has 16 residues. CDR3 DNA is the only sequence kept; it has 48 bases, read in frame from the first base.

The TCR originated in a young woman with glioma. Some clones in this sample may be carry-over from other donors' samples. The sequencing here drew on peripheral blood mononuclear cells (PBMCs), taken from a glioma patient whose treatment included an IDH1 peptide vaccine. The sequence links TRBV7-6 to TRBJ2-7; the central 8 bases match TRBD1. The DNA sequence is as follows: TGTGCCAGCAGCCCGTTTGGGACAGGTCCTGCCTACGAGCAGTACTTC. The translation is CASSPFGTGPAYEQYF.